Sequencing of this T cell receptor beta chain was carried out in a study of response to subunit inactivated influenza vaccine. Whole-study findings and limits: There was a suggestion from the authors that each seasonal influenza vaccination recruits few new T cells.

Germline CDR1 ENHRY, CDR2 SYGVKD. The CDR3 loop spans 15 amino acids. Trimming removed 4 bases from V and 0 bases from J; junction bases left unmatched: 4. This clonotype was detected only a few times. The target antigen is unknown. TCRdb recomputed calls from the RT-PCR reads with MiXCR, one row per CDR3 protein. Of almost 600,000 distinct CDR3 sequences listed, 13% to 15% are singletons. The J gene is TRBJ1-1, the V gene TRBV10-3; 8 nucleotides match TRBD1. Specimen: PBMCs from blood, collected less than 13 days after vaccination. This sequence originates from a man aged 50 to 60 who received an inactivated influenza vaccine. The DNA of the CDR3 is TGTGCCATCAGTGGACAGGGGACTATGAACACTGAAGCTTTCTTT. This translates into CAISGQGTMNTEAFF.